The sample holds one count of the clone carrying this T cell receptor (beta chain). What it binds is unknown. Time point denoted: week 23, last vaccination. Vaccinated patients received 300 ug of mutant IDH1 20-mer peptide per dose, with topical imiquimod. Diagnosis in the donors showed new WHO grade 3 or 4 astrocytomas that were IDH1-mutant and ATRX-lost. This specimen comes from a study of a mutant IDH1 vaccine in newly diagnosed glioma. Study details: The earlier regimen, radiotherapy, temozolomide, or both, was most often both.

The study's findings and limits: The study observed vaccine-induced immune responses in approximately 93% of patients.

Trimming pared 1 base from V and 5 bases from J, leaving 16 bases between. Germline V gene sequence: CDR1 SGHRS, CDR2 YFSETQ. This CDR3 region has 15 residues. The assay was immunoSEQ multiplex PCR, and TCRdb's table has in-frame clones only and misses some. The table records 82,000 or so clones, 85% of them present only once. The origin of this receptor is a man aged 25-45 years with glioma. Some clones in this sample may be carry-over from other donors' samples. The rearrangement uses TRBV5-1 and TRBJ2-7; D call uncertain. Sequenced here: PBMCs, sampled from a glioma patient whose treatment included an IDH1 peptide vaccine. The CDR3 sequence is CASSLLGLSIHEQYF. The CDR3 DNA reads TGCGCCAGCAGCTTGTTGGGCCTTTCGATCCACGAGCAGTACTTC.